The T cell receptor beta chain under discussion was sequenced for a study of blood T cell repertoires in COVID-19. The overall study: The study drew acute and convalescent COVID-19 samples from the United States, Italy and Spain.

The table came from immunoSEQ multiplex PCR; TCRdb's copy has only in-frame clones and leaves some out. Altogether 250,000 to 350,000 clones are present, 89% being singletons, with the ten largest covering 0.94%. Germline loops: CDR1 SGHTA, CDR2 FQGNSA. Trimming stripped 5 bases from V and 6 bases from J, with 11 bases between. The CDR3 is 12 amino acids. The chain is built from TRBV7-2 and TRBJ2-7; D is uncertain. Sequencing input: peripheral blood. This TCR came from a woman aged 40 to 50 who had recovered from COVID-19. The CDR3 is CASSGTYAEQYF. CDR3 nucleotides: TGTGCCAGCAGCGGTACTTACGCCGAGCAGTACTTC.